The present TCR beta chain was sequenced within a study of cytomegalovirus exposure and HLA in healthy donors. Study outcomes and limitations: High specificity and sensitivity for cytomegalovirus status were reported for the classifier.

Profiling relied on immunoSEQ multiplex PCR, and the TCRdb table lists in-frame clones only, not all of them. Here the sample spans 200,000 to 250,000 clones, 80% to 90% being singletons. Germline V lookup: CDR1 SNHLY, CDR2 FYNNEI. This CDR3 contains 12 residues. V lost 2 bases and J lost 12, with 10 bases in between. Remarks on this clone: Its cognate antigen is unknown.

The genes are TRBV2 and TRBJ1-4; no clear D gene. The sequenced sample consisted of PBMCs. The TCR sequence derives from a woman under 30 in good health and CMV-seropositive. The CDR3 loop reads CASSERPRELFF. In DNA form, the CDR3 reads TGTGCCAGCAGTGAACGGCCTCGGGAACTGTTTTTT. Complete variable domain (other parts from reference TRBV2 and TRBJ1-4): EPEVTQTPSHQVTQMGQEVILRCVPISNHLYFYWYRQILGQKVEFLVSFYNNEISEKSEIFDDQFSVERPDGSNFTLKIRSTKLEDSAMYFCASSERPRELFFGSGTQLSVL.